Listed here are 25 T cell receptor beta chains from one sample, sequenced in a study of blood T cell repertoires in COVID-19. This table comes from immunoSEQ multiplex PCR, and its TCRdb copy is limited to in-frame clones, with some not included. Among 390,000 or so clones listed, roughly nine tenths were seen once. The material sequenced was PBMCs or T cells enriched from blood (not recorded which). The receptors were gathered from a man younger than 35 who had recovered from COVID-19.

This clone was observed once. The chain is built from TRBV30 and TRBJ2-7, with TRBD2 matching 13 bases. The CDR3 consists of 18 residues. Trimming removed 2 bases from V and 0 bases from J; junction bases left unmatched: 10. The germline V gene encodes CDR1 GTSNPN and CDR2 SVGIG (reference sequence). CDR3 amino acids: CAWSFTTSGRPSSYEQYF. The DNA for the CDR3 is TGTGCCTGGAGTTTTACGACTAGCGGGAGGCCCAGCTCCTACGAGCAGTACTTC.

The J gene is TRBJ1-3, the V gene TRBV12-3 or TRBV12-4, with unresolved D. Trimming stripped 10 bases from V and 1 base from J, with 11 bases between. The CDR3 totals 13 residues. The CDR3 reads CATRAPSGNTIYF. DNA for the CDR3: TGTGCCACCAGAGCACCGTCTGGAAACACCATATATTTT.

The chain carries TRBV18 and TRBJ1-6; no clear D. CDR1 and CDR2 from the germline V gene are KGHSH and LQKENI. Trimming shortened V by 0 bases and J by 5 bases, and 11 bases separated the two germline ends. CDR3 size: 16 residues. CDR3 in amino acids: CASSPPRRSNNSPLHF. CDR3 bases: TGTGCCAGCTCACCACCACGACGGAGCAATAATTCACCCCTCCACTTT. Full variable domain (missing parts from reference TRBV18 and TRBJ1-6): NAGVMQNPRHLVRRRGQEARLRCSPMKGHSHVYWYRQLPEEGLKFMVYLQKENIIDESGMPKERFSAEFPKEGPSILRIQQVVRGDSAAYFCASSPPRRSNNSPLHFGNGTRLTVT.

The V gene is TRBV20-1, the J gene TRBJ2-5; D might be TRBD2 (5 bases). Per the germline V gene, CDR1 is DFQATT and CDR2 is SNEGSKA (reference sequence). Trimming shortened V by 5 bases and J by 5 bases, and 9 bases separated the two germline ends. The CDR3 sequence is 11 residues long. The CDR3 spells CSALRGETQYF. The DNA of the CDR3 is TGCAGTGCTCTCCGAGGGGAGACCCAGTACTTC.

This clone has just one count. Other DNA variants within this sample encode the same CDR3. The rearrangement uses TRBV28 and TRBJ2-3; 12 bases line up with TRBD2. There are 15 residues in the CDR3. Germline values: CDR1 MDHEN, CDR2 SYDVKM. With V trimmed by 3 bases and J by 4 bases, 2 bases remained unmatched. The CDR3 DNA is TGTGCCAGCAGTTTGCTAGCGGGAGGGCCAGATACGCAGTATTTT. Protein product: CASSLLAGGPDTQYF.

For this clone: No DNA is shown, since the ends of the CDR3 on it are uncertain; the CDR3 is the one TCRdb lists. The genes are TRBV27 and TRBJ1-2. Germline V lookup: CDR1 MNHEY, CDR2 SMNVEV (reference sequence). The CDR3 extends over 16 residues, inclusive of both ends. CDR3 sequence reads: CASSMNRVFFGDGYTF.

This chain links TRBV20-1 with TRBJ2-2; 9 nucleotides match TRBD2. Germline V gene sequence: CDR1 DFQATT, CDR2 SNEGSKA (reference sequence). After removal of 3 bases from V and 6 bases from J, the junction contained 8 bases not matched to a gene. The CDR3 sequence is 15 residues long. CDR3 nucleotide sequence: TGCAGTGCTAGTGTGGCGGGGGGGCCCGCCGGGGAGCTGTTTTTT. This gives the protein CSASVAGGPAGELFF.

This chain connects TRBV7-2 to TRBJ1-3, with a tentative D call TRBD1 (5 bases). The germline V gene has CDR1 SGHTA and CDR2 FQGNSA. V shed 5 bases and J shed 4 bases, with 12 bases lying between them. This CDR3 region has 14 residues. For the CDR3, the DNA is TGTGCCAGCAGCCCCCAGGGCATCGGAAACACCATATATTTT. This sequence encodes CASSPQGIGNTIYF.

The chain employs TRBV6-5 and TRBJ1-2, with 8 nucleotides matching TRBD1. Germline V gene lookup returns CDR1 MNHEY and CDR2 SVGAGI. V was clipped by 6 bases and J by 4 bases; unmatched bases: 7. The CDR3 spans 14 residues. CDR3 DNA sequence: TGTGCCAGCAGGTCGACAGGGGTGGGCTATGGCTACACCTTC. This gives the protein CASRSTGVGYGYTF.

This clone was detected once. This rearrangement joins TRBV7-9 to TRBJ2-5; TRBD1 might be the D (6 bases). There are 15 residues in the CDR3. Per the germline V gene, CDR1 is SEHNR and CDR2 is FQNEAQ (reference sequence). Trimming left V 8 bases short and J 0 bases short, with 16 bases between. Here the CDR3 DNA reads TGTGCCAGCCGTAAACTGGGGACACACCAAGAGACCCAGTACTTC. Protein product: CASRKLGTHQETQYF.

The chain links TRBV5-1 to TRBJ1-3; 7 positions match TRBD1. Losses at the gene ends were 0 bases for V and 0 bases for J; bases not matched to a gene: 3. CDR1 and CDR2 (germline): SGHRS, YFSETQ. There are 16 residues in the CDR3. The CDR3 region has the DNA TGCGCCAGCAGCTTGGATGGGACAGACTCTGGAAACACCATATATTTT. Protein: CASSLDGTDSGNTIYF.

The CDR3 protein is CASSLALLAGGYTGELFF. The CDR3 bases are TGTGCCAGCAGCTTAGCGCTACTAGCGGGAGGCTACACCGGGGAGCTGTTTTTT. The chain uses TRBV7-8 and TRBJ2-2, with 12 positions matching TRBD2. Germline CDR1 is SGHVS and CDR2 is FQNEAQ. The CDR3 has 18 amino acids. J lost 3 bases, V lost 0 bases, and 5 bases had no gene match. Full variable domain (rest looked up from reference TRBV7-8 and TRBJ2-2): GAGVSQSPRYKVAKRGQDVALRCDPISGHVSLFWYQQALGQGPEFLTYFQNEAQLDKSGLPSDRFFAERPEGSVSTLKIQRTQQEDSAVYLCASSLALLAGGYTGELFFGEGSRLTVL.

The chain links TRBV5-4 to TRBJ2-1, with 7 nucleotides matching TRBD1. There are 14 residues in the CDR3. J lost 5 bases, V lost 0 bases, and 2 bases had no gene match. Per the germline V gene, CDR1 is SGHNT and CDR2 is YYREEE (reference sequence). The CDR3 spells CASSLVQGDNEQFF. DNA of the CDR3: TGTGCCAGCAGCTTGGTGCAGGGGGACAATGAGCAGTTCTTC.

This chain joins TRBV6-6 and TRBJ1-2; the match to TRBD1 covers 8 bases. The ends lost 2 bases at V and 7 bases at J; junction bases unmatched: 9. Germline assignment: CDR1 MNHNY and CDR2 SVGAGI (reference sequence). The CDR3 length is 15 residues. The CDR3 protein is CASSYAGQGKAGYTF. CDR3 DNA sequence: TGTGCCAGCAGTTACGCTGGACAGGGTAAGGCTGGCTACACCTTC.

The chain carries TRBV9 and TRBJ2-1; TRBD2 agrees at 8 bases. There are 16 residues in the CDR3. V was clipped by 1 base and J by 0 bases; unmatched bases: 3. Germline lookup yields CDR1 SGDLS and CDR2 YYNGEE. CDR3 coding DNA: TGTGCCAGCAGCGTAAGAGCGGGGGACTCCTACAATGAGCAGTTCTTC. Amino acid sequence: CASSVRAGDSYNEQFF. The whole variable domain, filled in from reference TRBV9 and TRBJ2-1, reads DSGVTQTPKHLITATGQRVTLRCSPRSGDLSVYWYQQSLDQGLQFLIQYYNGEERAKGNILERFSAQQFPDLHSELNLSSLELGDSALYFCASSVRAGDSYNEQFFGPGTRLTVL.

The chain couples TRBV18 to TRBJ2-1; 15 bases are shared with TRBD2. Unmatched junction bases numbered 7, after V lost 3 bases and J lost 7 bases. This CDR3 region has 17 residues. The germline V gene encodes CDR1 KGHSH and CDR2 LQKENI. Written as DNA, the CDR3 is TGTGCCAGCTCACCCAGAGGACTAGCGGGAGGGAGGAATGAGCAGTTCTTC. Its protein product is CASSPRGLAGGRNEQFF.

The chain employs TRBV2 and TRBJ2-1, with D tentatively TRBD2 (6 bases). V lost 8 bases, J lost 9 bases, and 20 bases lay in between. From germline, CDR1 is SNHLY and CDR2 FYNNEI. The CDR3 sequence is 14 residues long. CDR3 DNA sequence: TGTGCCAGCCGGACACGGGAACTGGGAGGTGAGCAGTTCTTC. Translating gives CASRTRELGGEQFF.

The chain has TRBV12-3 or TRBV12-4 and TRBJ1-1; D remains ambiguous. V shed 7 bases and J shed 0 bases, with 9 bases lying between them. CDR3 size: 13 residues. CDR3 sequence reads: CASTQEVNTEAFF. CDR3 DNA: TGTGCCAGCACCCAAGAGGTGAACACTGAAGCTTTCTTT.

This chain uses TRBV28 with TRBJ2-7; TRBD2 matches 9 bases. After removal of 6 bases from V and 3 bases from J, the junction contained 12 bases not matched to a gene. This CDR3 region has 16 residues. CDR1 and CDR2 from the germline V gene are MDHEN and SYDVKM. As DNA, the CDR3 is TGTGCCAGCAGCGACCCTCCGGCTAGCGGGGACTACGAGCAGTACTTC. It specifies CASSDPPASGDYEQYF.

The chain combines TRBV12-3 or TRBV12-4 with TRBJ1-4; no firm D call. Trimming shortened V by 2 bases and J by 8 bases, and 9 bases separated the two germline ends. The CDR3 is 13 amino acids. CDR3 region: CASSLREFEKLFF. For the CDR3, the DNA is TGTGCCAGCAGTTTACGAGAGTTCGAAAAACTGTTTTTT.

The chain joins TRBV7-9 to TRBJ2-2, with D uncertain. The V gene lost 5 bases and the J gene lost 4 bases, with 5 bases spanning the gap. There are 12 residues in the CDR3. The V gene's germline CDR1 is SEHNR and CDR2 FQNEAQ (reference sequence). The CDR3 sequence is CASSLSTGELFF. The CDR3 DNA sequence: TGTGCCAGCAGCCTATCCACCGGGGAGCTGTTTTTT.

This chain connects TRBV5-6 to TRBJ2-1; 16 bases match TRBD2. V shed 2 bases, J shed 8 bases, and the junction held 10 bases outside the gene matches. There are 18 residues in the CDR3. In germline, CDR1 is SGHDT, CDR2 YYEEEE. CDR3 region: CASSLLGLAGGGSDEQFF. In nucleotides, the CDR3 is TGTGCCAGCAGCTTATTGGGACTAGCGGGAGGGGGTTCCGATGAGCAGTTCTTC. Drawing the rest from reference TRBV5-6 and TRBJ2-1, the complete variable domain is DAGVTQSPTHLIKTRGQQVTLRCSPKSGHDTVSWYQQALGQGPQFIFQYYEEEERQRGNFPDRFSGHQFPNYSSELNVNALLLGDSALYLCASSLLGLAGGGSDEQFFGPGTRLTVL.

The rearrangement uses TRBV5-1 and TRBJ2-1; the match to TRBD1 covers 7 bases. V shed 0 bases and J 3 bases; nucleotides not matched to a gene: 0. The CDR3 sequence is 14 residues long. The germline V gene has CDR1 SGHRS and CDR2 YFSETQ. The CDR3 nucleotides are TGCGCCAGCAGCTTGGGACAGGGCTACAATGAGCAGTTCTTC. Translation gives CASSLGQGYNEQFF.

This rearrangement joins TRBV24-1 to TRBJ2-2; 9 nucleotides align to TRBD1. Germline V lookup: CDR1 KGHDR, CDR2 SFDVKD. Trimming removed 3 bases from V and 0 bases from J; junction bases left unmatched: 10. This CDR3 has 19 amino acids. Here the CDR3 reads CATSDPHRDRVPNTGELFF. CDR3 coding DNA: TGTGCCACCAGTGATCCTCACCGGGACAGGGTGCCGAACACCGGGGAGCTGTTTTTT.

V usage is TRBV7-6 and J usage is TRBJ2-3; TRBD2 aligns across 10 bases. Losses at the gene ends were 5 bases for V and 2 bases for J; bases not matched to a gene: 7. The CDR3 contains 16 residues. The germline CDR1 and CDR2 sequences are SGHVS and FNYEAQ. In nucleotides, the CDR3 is TGTGCCAGCAGCCAAATTAGCGGGGGGCTCACAGATACGCAGTATTTT. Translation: CASSQISGGLTDTQYF.